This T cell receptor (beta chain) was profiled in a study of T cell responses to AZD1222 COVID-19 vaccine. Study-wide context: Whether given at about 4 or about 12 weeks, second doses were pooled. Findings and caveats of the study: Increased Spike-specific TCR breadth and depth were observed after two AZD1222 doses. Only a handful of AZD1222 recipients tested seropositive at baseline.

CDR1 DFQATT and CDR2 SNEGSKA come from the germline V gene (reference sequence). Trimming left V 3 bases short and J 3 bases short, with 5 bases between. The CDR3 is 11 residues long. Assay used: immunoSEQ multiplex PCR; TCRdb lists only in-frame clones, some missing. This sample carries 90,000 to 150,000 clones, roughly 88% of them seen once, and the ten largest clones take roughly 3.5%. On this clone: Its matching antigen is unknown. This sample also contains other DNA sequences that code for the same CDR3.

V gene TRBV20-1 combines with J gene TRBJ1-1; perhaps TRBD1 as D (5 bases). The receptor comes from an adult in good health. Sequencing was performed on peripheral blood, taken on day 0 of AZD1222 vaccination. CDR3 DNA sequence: TGCAGTGCTAGCAGGGACACTGAAGCTTTCTTT. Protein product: CSASRDTEAFF.